These 22 T cell receptor beta chains were all obtained from the same sample, sequenced in a study of blood T cell repertoires in COVID-19. Produced via immunoSEQ multiplex PCR; TCRdb's table is partial and in-frame only. This table holds over 150,000 clones, 88% found once. What was sequenced was PBMCs or T cells enriched from blood (not recorded which). Every receptor here comes from a woman aged 18-35 years who had recovered from COVID-19.

The V gene is TRBV4-1, the J gene TRBJ1-6; 10 bases line up with TRBD1. This CDR3 is 14 amino acids long. The V gene end was trimmed by 4 bases and the J gene end by 9 bases; junction bases not matched to a gene: 3. CDR1 MGHRA and CDR2 YSYEKL come from the germline V gene. The CDR3 loop reads CASSLGTGVSPLHF. CDR3 bases: TGCGCCAGCAGCCTCGGGACAGGGGTTTCACCCCTCCACTTT.

The chain couples TRBV2 to TRBJ1-5, with D possibly being TRBD1 (6 bases). The CDR3 spans 13 residues. Trimming stripped 4 bases from V and 8 bases from J, with 12 bases between. CDR1 is SNHLY, CDR2 FYNNEI, per germline. As DNA, the CDR3 is TGTGCCAGCAGTGGAACAGGGAATAAGCCCCAGCATTTT. It encodes CASSGTGNKPQHF.

The chain couples TRBV6-4 to TRBJ2-2, with 7 bases aligning to TRBD2. The CDR3 length is 16 residues. The germline CDR1 and CDR2 sequences are MRHNA and SNTAGT. V was clipped by 1 base and J by 7 bases; unmatched bases: 9. CDR3 DNA: TGTGCCAGCAGTGACTTCTTGCGGGAGCTTGACGGGGAGCTGTTTTTT. Translation gives CASSDFLRELDGELFF.

This chain links TRBV19 with TRBJ1-2, with TRBD1 matching 9 bases. CDR1 is LNHDA, CDR2 SQIVND, per germline (reference sequence). The CDR3 consists of 15 residues. V lost 4 bases to trimming and J lost 5 bases; unmatched junction nucleotides: 8. CDR3 amino acids: CASSTWGQGEYGYTF. The CDR3 DNA is TGTGCCAGTAGTACATGGGGACAGGGAGAGTATGGCTACACCTTC.

This clone was picked up a small number of times. The V gene is TRBV5-1, the J gene TRBJ2-7, with TRBD1 as a possible D gene (5 bases). Germline CDR1 and CDR2: SGHRS and YFSETQ. V shed 0 bases and J shed 3 bases, with 13 bases lying between them. This CDR3 comprises 15 residues. CDR3 protein: CASSLATVGDYEQYF. CDR3 bases: TGCGCCAGCAGCTTGGCAACGGTAGGGGACTACGAGCAGTACTTC.

CDR3 nucleotides: TGTGCCAGCAGCTTGGGGGGGCTATCCTACGAGCAGTACTTC. Amino acid sequence: CASSLGGLSYEQYF. V usage is TRBV5-8 and J usage is TRBJ2-7; a weak D match, TRBD1 (6 bases). The germline V gene encodes CDR1 SGHTS and CDR2 YDEGEE. V was pared by 0 bases and J by 1 base, with 8 bases between. CDR3 size: 14 residues.

The chain has TRBV9 and TRBJ2-6; the match to TRBD1 covers 8 bases. CDR3 length: 19 residues. The trim removed 3 bases at V and 0 bases at J, leaving 11 bases unmatched. Germline loops: CDR1 SGDLS, CDR2 YYNGEE. The CDR3 DNA follows: TGTGCCAGCAGCGCCGGACAGGGCCCGACTTTCTCTGGGGCCAACGTCCTGACTTTC. Encoded protein: CASSAGQGPTFSGANVLTF.

The chain has TRBV18 and TRBJ1-3, with 7 bases identical to TRBD1. Losses at the gene ends were 3 bases for V and 2 bases for J; bases not matched to a gene: 7. CDR3 length: 16 amino acids. Germline lookup yields CDR1 KGHSH and CDR2 LQKENI. This chain's CDR3 is CASSPRRDSAGNTIYF. CDR3 DNA sequence: TGTGCCAGCTCACCGCGCCGGGACAGCGCTGGAAACACCATATATTTT.

The chain has TRBV3-1 (or the pseudogene TRBV3-2) and TRBJ2-2; a possible D gene is TRBD2 (6 bases). CDR3 length equals 16 residues. With 1 base removed from V and 4 bases from J, the gap between germline ends came to 13 bases. CDR1 and CDR2 (germline): LGHDT, YNNKEL (reference sequence). The CDR3: CASSQGSGESTGELFF. In nucleotides, the CDR3 is TGTGCCAGCAGCCAAGGTTCGGGGGAGAGCACCGGGGAGCTGTTTTTT.

The chain recombines TRBV7-9 with TRBJ1-4; possibly TRBD1 for D (5 bases). The CDR3 is made up of 14 amino acids. The V end was cut by 5 bases, the J end by 5 bases, with 12 bases between. Germline-derived CDR1 and CDR2 are SEHNR and FQNEAQ (reference sequence). CDR3 nucleotide sequence: TGTGCCAGCAGCACGACAGCCCCAAATGAAAAACTGTTTTTT. It yields the protein CASSTTAPNEKLFF. The variable domain in full, with the rest retrieved from reference TRBV7-9 and TRBJ1-4, is DTGVSQNPRHKITKRGQNVTFRCDPISEHNRLYWYRQTLGQGPEFLTYFQNEAQLEKSRLLSDRFSAERPKGSFSTLEIQRTEQGDSAMYLCASSTTAPNEKLFFGSGTQLSVL.

V and J are TRBV6-5 and TRBJ1-1; D unclear. V was cut by 5 bases and J by 3 bases, with 16 bases left in between. The CDR3 covers 15 residues. Germline CDR1 MNHEY, CDR2 SVGAGI. This CDR3 reads CASSRLLELDTEAFF. The CDR3 DNA is TGTGCCAGCAGTCGCCTTCTCGAACTCGACACTGAAGCTTTCTTT.

The chain carries TRBV14 and TRBJ1-2, with no clear D. Trimming took 0 bases from V and 0 from J, leaving 8 bases between them. Germline V CDR1 and CDR2: SGHDN, FVKESK. The CDR3 covers 15 residues. The CDR3 region is CASSQDVLANYGYTF. CDR3 DNA sequence: TGTGCCAGCAGCCAAGATGTTTTAGCTAACTATGGCTACACCTTC.

The chain couples TRBV18 to TRBJ1-2, with 10 bases that match TRBD1. Germline CDR1 and CDR2: KGHSH and LQKENI. CDR3 size: 15 residues. V shed 6 bases, J shed 4 bases, and the junction held 8 bases outside the gene matches. This CDR3 reads CASSPRQGAGYGYTF. The DNA for the CDR3 is TGTGCCAGCTCGCCAAGACAGGGGGCCGGCTATGGCTACACCTTC.

The chain recombines TRBV5-8 with TRBJ2-6; D remains unclear. CDR1 and CDR2 (germline): SGHTS, YDEGEE. Trimming took off 7 bases at V and 5 bases at J, with 7 bases between the two ends. The CDR3 consists of 12 residues. CDR3 in DNA: TGTGCCAGCGCTTACAGGGCCAACGTCCTGACTTTC. It specifies CASAYRANVLTF.

The chain carries TRBV2 and TRBJ2-1; possible D gene TRBD2, 8 bases. Between the trimmed V and J ends, which lost 5 bases and 8 bases, there was a span of 19 bases. Looked up from germline, CDR1 is SNHLY and CDR2 is FYNNEI. The CDR3 loop spans 15 amino acids. Written as DNA, the CDR3 is TGTGCCAGCAGTCAGGGGGGACTAGAAATGGATGAGCAGTTCTTC. It translates to CASSQGGLEMDEQFF.

The genes are TRBV29-1 and TRBJ1-1; 8 bases align to TRBD1. Germline trimming cut 7 bases from V and 2 bases from J; bases unmatched to any gene: 9. The germline CDR1 and CDR2 sequences are SQVTM and ANQGSEA. The CDR3 runs 14 residues. The CDR3 region has the DNA TGCAGCGACGGCGGGACAGGAGTTAACACTGAAGCTTTCTTT. Amino acid sequence: CSDGGTGVNTEAFF.

This clone was seen more than once but under ten times. The J gene is TRBJ1-2, the V gene TRBV10-3, with D unclear. V lost 8 bases and J lost 3, with 16 bases in between. The CDR3 totals 14 residues. Germline V gene sequence: CDR1 ENHRY, CDR2 SYGVKD. The CDR3 region has the DNA TGTGCCATCTGGTCGACACTCGATGACTATGGCTACACCTTC. Translation: CAIWSTLDDYGYTF.

V gene TRBV4-3 combines with J gene TRBJ1-6; no definite D call. Trimming removed 0 bases at V and 8 bases at J, with 5 bases between. Germline V CDR1 and CDR2: LGHNA, YSLEER. This CDR3 has 13 amino acids. In DNA, the CDR3 is TGCGCCAGCAGCCAAGAGCCGGATTCACCCCTCCACTTT. This codes for CASSQEPDSPLHF.

This chain joins TRBV30 and TRBJ1-4; D may be TRBD1 (6 bases). Trimming pared 2 bases from V and 14 bases from J, leaving 15 bases between. Germline V gene lookup returns CDR1 GTSNPN and CDR2 SVGIG (reference sequence). CDR3 length: 12 amino acids. This CDR3 is CAWSSTGTYLFF. The CDR3 bases are TGTGCCTGGAGTTCCACCGGGACATACCTGTTTTTT.

The chain employs TRBV6-1 and TRBJ1-1; D is ambiguous. The CDR3 contains 16 residues. V was clipped by 2 bases and J by 0 bases, with 13 bases between them. Germline lookup yields CDR1 MNHNS and CDR2 SASEGT. CDR3 DNA: TGTGCCAGCAGTGAACTGGGAGGTGGGATGAACACTGAAGCTTTCTTT. It yields the protein CASSELGGGMNTEAFF.

The J gene is TRBJ2-1, the V gene TRBV6-4; possibly TRBD2 for D (7 bases). Germline CDR1 is MRHNA and CDR2 is SNTAGT. V shed 9 bases and J shed 13 bases, with 25 bases lying between them. The CDR3 contains 14 residues. CDR3 bases: TGTGCCAGTTCTGAGGGGGGGGCGCCCGAAGTTCAGTTCTTC. It encodes CASSEGGAPEVQFF.

This chain connects TRBV5-4 to TRBJ2-3; the match to TRBD2 covers 9 bases. In germline, CDR1 is SGHNT, CDR2 YYREEE (reference sequence). J gave up 1 base and V 3 bases, and 6 bases lay outside the gene matches. The CDR3 is 16 amino acids. The CDR3 reads CASSWYSGGRTDTQYF. The CDR3 nucleotides are TGTGCCAGCAGCTGGTATAGCGGGGGCCGCACAGATACGCAGTATTTT.